The clone carrying this TCR beta chain came up many times. The target antigen is unknown. This entry comes from a study of T cell repertoires in cytomegalovirus infection. About the study: Both a matching HLA type and CMV infection were indicated by public TCR beta signatures.

Via MiXCR, TCRdb re-called the reads, giving one row per CDR3 protein. The sample yields about 76,000 distinct CDR3 sequences, roughly 3.6% seen once. Study-wide points: In two of eight donors, the top clonotype was HLA-C-restricted CMV-specific.

In germline, CDR1 is SGHTA, CDR2 FQGNSA. CDR3 size: 16 residues. The V gene end was trimmed by 1 base and the J gene end by 10 bases; junction bases not matched to a gene: 9. Source material: PBMCs. The genes are TRBV7-2 and TRBJ2-1; 11 bases align to TRBD1. This sequence was found in a human donor in good health (CMV status not recorded). Some clones in this sample may be carry-over from other donors' samples. CDR3 loop: CASSLVGTGGYGEQFF. The CDR3 nucleotides are TGTGCCAGCAGCTTAGTGGGGACAGGGGGTTACGGGGAGCAGTTCTTC.